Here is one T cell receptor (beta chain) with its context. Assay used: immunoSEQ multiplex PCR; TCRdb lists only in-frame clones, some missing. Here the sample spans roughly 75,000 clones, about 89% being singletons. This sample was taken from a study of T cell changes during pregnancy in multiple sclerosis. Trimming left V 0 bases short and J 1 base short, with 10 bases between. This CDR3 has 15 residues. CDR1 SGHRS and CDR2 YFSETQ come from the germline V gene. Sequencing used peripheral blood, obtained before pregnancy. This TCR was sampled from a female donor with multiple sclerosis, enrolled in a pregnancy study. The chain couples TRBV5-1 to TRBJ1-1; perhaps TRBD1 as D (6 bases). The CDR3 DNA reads TGCGCCAGCAGCTTGGAGGGCAGGGGGAACACTGAAGCTTTCTTT. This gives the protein CASSLEGRGNTEAFF.